This entry concerns a single T cell receptor beta chain. Its antigen remains unknown. This table comes from immunoSEQ multiplex PCR, and its TCRdb copy is limited to in-frame clones, with some not included. Here the sample spans more than 95,000 clones, about 94% being singletons. The data derive from a study of siplizumab effects on memory and regulatory T cells. Broader study findings: On average, roughly 69% of mappable alloreactive CD4+ clones were Treg-derived under siplizumab, against 25% to 30% in controls. A minor fraction of alloreactive clones, and no more, mapped to unstimulated subsets. Roughly 75-95% of proliferating CD4+ or CD8+ clones lacked a naive or memory phenotype that could be assigned.

The length of the CDR3 is 15 residues. Germline V gene sequence: CDR1 SGHDT, CDR2 YYEEEE. The germline V and J ends were trimmed by 4 bases and 6 bases, with 20 bases remaining between them. The sequencing input was non-Treg CD4+ T cells sorted from blood. The origin of this receptor is a human donor in good health. This rearrangement joins TRBV5-6 to TRBJ2-7; D unclear. The CDR3, as DNA: TGTGCCAGCAGCCCCAAGACACTTACCCCACTCGAGCAGTACTTC. Amino acids: CASSPKTLTPLEQYF. Variable domain in full (rest from reference TRBV5-6 and TRBJ2-7): DAGVTQSPTHLIKTRGQQVTLRCSPKSGHDTVSWYQQALGQGPQFIFQYYEEEERQRGNFPDRFSGHQFPNYSSELNVNALLLGDSALYLCASSPKTLTPLEQYFGPGTRLTVT.